This TCR beta chain was identified in a study of cytomegalovirus exposure and HLA in healthy donors. The PCR used 60 Vbeta and 13 Jbeta primers. Generated by immunoSEQ multiplex PCR, the TCRdb table keeps only in-frame clones and is missing some. The table records approximately 97,000 clones, 70% to 75% of them present only once. V lost 5 bases and J lost 3, with 17 bases in between. CDR3 size: 15 residues. Looked up from germline, CDR1 is SGHTA and CDR2 is FQGNSA. This chain uses TRBV7-2 with TRBJ2-7; maybe TRBD2 (5 bases). The sequence derives from a middle-aged man in good health and CMV-seronegative. Sequenced input: PBMCs. Here the CDR3 reads CASSLISGLDYEQYF. The CDR3 DNA reads as TGTGCCAGCAGCCTTATATCCGGACTGGACTACGAGCAGTACTTC.